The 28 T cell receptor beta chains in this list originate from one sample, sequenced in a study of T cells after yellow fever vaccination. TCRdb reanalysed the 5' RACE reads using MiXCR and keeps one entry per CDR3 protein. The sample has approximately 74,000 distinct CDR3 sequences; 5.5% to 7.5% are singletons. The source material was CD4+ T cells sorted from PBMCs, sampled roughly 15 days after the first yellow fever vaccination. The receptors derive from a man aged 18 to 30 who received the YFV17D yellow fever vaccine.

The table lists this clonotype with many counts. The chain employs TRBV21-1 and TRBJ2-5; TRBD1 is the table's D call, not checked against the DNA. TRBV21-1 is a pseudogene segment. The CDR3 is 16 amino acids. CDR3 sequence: CASSSLGQRWQETQYF. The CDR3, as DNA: TGTGCCAGCAGCTCACTGGGGCAGAGATGGCAAGAGACCCAGTACTTC.

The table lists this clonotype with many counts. The CDR3 here is CAISAGITDTQYF. The CDR3, as DNA: TGTGCCATCAGTGCCGGGATCACGGATACGCAGTATTTT. The chain uses TRBV10-3 and TRBJ2-3, with a possible D match to TRBD2 (5 bases). The germline V and J ends were trimmed by 4 bases and 6 bases, with 11 bases remaining between them. Germline V gene data show CDR1 as ENHRY and CDR2 as SYGVKD. There are 13 residues in the CDR3.

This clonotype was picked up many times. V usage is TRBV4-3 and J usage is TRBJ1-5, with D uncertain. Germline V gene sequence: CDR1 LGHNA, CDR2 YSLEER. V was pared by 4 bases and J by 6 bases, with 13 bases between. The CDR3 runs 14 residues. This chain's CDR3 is CASSRDLGFQPQHF. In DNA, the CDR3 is TGCGCCAGCAGCCGAGATTTGGGTTTTCAGCCCCAGCATTTT.

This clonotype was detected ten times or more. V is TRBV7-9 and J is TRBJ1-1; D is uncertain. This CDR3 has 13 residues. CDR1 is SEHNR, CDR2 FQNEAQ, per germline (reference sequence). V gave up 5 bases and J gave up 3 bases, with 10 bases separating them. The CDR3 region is CASSRDGDTEAFF. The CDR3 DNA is TGTGCCAGCAGCCGCGACGGGGACACTGAAGCTTTCTTT.

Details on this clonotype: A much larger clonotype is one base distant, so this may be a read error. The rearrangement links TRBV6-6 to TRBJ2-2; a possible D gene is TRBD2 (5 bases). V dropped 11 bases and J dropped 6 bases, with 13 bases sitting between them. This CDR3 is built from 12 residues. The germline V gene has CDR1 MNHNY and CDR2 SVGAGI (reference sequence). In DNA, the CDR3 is TGTGCCGGAAGTCGGGAACCCGGGGAGCTGTTTTTT. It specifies CAGSREPGELFF.

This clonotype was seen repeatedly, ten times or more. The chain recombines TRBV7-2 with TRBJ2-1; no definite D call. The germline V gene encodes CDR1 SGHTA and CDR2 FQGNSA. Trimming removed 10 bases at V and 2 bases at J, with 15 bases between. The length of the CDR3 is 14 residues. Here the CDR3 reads CATRLGSPYNEQFF. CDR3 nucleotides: TGTGCCACCCGGTTGGGATCACCCTACAATGAGCAGTTCTTC.

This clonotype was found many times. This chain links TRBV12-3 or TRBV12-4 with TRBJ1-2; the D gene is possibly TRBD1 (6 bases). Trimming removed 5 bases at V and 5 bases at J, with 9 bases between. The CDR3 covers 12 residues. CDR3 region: CASSDRLYGYTF. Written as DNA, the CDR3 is TGTGCCAGCAGTGACAGGCTTTATGGCTACACCTTC.

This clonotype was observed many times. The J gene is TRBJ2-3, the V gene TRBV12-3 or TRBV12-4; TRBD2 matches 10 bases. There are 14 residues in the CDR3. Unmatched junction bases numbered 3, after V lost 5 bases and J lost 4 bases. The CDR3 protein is CASSPSGGSDTQYF. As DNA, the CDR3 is TGTGCCAGCAGTCCTAGCGGGGGATCAGATACGCAGTATTTT.

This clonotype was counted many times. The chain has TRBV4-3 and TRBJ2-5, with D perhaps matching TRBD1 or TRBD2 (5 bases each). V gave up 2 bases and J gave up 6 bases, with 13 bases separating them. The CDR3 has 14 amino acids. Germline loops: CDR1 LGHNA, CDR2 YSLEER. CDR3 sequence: CASSQNQLGQTQYF. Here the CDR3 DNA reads TGCGCCAGCAGCCAAAACCAATTGGGACAGACCCAGTACTTC.

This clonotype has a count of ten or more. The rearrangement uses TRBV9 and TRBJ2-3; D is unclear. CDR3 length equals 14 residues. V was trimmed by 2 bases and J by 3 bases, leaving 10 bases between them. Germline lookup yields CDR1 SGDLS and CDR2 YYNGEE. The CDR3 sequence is CASSVTPGTDTQYF. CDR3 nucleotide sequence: TGTGCCAGCAGCGTGACCCCAGGAACAGATACGCAGTATTTT.

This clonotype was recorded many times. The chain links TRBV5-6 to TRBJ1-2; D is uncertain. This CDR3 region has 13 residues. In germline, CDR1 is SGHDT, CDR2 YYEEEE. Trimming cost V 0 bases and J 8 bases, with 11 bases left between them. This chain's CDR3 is CASSLDSFGGYTF. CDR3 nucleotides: TGTGCCAGCAGCTTGGACAGCTTCGGGGGCTACACCTTC.

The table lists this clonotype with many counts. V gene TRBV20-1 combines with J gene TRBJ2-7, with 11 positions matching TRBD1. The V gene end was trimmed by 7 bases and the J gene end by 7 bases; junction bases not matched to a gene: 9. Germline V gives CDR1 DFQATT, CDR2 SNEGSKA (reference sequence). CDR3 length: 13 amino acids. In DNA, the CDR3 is TGCAGTGTTGTACACGGGACAGGGGGTGAGCAGTACTTC. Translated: CSVVHGTGGEQYF.

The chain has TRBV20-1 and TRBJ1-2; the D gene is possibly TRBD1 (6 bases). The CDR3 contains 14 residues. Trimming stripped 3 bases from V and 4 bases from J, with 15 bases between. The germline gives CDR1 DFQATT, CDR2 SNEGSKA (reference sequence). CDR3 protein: CSARSGAESYGYTF. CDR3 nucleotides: TGCAGTGCTAGGTCGGGGGCGGAAAGCTATGGCTACACCTTC.

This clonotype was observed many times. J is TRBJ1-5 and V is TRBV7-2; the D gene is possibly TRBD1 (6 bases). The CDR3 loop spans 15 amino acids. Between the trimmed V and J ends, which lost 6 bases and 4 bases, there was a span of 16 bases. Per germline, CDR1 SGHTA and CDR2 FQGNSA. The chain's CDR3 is CASSYNTGINQPQHF. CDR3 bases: TGTGCCAGCAGTTACAACACAGGGATAAATCAGCCCCAGCATTTT.

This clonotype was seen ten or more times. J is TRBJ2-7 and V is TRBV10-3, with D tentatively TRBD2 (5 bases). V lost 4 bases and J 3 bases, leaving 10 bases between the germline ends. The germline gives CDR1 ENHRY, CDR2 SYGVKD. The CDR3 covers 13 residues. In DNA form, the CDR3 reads TGTGCCATCAGTGGGGAGACTAACTACGAGCAGTACGTC. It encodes CAISGETNYEQYV.

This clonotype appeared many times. The CDR3 nucleotides read TGCGCCAGCAGCCCCCCGGGGGGTGTGGACGAGCAGTACTTC. It codes for CASSPPGGVDEQYF. The chain joins TRBV5-1 to TRBJ2-7, with 7 bases matching TRBD2. V lost 4 bases, J lost 5 bases, and 9 bases stayed unmatched. The CDR3 extends over 14 amino acids. Germline loops: CDR1 SGHRS, CDR2 YFSETQ.

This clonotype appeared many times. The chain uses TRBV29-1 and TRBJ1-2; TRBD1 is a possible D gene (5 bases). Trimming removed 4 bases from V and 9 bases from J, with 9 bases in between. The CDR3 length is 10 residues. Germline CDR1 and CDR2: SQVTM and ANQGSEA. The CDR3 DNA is TGCAGCGTTGGTGGGGGGAGCTACACCTTC. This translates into CSVGGGSYTF. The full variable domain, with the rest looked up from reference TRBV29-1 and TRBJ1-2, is SAVISQKPSRDICQRGTSLTIQCQVDSQVTMMFWYRQQPGQSLTLIATANQGSEATYESGFVIDKFPISRPNLTFSTLTVSNMSPEDSSIYLCSVGGGSYTFGSGTRLTVV.

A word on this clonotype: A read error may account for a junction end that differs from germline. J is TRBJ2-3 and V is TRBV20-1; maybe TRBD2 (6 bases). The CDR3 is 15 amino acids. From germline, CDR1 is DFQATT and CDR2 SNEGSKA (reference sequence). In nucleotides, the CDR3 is TGCTGTGCTAGAGATCGGCGGGACTCCACAAATACGCAGTATTTT. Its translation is CCARDRRDSTNTQYF.

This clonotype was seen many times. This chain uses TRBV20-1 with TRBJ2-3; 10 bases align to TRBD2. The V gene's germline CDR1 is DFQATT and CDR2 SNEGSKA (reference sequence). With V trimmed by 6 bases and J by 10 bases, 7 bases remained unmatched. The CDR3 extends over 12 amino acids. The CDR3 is CSAKPAGGSQYF. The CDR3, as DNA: TGCAGTGCCAAACCAGCGGGGGGGTCGCAGTATTTT.

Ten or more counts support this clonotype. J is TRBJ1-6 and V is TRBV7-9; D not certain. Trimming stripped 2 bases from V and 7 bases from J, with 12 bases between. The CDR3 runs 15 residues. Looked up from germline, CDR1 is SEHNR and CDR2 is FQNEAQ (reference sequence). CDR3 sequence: CASSLSGVGNSPLHF. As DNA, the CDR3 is TGTGCCAGCAGCTTAAGTGGGGTGGGGAATTCACCCCTCCACTTT.

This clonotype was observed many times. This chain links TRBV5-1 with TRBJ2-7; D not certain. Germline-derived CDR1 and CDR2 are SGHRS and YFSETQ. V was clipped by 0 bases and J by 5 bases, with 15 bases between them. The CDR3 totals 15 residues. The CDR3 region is CASSLGHAPSDEQYV. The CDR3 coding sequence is TGCGCCAGCAGCTTGGGGCACGCGCCCAGCGACGAGCAGTACGTC.

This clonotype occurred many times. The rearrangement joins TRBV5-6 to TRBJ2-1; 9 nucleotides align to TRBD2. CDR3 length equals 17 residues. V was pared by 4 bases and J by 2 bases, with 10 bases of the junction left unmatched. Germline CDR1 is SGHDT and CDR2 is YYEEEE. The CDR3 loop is CASSQRVTSGPYNEQFF. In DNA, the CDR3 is TGTGCCAGCAGCCAGAGAGTAACTAGCGGGCCCTACAATGAGCAGTTCTTC.

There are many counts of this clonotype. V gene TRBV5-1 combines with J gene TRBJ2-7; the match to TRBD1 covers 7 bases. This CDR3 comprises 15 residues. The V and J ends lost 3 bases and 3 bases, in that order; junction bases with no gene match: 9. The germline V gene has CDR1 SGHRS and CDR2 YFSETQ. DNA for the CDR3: TGCGCCAGCAGCTCCGGGACAGCCTTTATCTACGAGCAGTACTTC. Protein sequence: CASSSGTAFIYEQYF.

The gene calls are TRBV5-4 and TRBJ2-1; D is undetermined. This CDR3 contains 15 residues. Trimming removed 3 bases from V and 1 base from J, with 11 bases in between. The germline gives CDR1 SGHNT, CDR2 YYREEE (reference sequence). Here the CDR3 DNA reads TGTGCCAGCAGCTCCGGAGCTTTATCCTACAATGAGCAGTTCTTC. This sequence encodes CASSSGALSYNEQFF.

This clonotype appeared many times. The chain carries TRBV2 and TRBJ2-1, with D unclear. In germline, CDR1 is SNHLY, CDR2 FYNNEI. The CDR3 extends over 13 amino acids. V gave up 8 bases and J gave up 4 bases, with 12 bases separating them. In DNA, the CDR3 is TGTGCCAGCCAGAAAAACCTGTACAATGAGCAGTTCTTC. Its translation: CASQKNLYNEQFF.

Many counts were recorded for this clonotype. CDR3 amino acids: CASSYRDIEGTIYF. CDR3 nucleotides: TGCGCCAGCAGCTACCGGGACATCGAAGGGACCATATATTTT. The chain combines TRBV4-1 with TRBJ1-3; tentatively, D is TRBD1 (6 bases). This CDR3 region has 14 residues. Germline loops: CDR1 MGHRA, CDR2 YSYEKL. Between the trimmed V and J ends, which lost 5 bases and 10 bases, there was a span of 18 bases.

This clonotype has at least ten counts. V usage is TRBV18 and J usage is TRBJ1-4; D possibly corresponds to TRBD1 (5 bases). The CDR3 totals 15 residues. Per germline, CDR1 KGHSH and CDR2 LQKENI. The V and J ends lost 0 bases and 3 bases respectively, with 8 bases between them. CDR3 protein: CASSPPSGANEKLFF. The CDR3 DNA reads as TGTGCCAGCTCACCACCCTCGGGGGCTAATGAAAAACTGTTTTTT. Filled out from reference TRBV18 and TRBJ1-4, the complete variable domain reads NAGVMQNPRHLVRRRGQEARLRCSPMKGHSHVYWYRQLPEEGLKFMVYLQKENIIDESGMPKERFSAEFPKEGPSILRIQQVVRGDSAAYFCASSPPSGANEKLFFGSGTQLSVL.

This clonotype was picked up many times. CDR3 in amino acids: CATSRVVETQYF. The CDR3 nucleotides are TGTGCCACCAGCAGAGTTGTGGAGACCCAGTACTTC. The chain couples TRBV15 to TRBJ2-5; D ambiguous. This CDR3 region has 12 residues. Looked up from germline, CDR1 is LNHNV and CDR2 is YYDKDF (reference sequence). V lost 1 base, J lost 5 bases, and 5 bases lay in between.